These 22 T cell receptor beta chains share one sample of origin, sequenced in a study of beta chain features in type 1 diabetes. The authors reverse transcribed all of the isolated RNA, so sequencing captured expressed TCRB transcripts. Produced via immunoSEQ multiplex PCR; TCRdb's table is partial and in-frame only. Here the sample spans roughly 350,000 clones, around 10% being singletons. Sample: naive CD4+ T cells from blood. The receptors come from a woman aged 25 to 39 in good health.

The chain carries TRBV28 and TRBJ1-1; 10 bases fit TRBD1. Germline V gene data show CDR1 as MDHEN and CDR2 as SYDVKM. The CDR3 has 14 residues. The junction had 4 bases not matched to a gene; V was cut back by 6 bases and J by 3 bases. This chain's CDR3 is CASSNGQGDTEAFF. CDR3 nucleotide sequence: TGTGCCAGCAGCAATGGACAGGGGGACACTGAAGCTTTCTTT. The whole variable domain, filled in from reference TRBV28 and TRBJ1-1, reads DVKVTQSSRYLVKRTGEKVFLECVQDMDHENMFWYRQDPGLGLRLIYFSYDVKMKEKGDIPEGYSVSREKKERFSLILESASTNQTSMYLCASSNGQGDTEAFFGQGTRLTVV.

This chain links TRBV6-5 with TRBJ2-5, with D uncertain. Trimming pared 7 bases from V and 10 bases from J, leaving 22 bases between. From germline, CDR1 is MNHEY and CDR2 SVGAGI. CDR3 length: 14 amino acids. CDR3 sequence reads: CASTSPGHGWIQYF. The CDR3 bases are TGTGCCAGCACCTCCCCTGGGCACGGTTGGATCCAGTACTTC.

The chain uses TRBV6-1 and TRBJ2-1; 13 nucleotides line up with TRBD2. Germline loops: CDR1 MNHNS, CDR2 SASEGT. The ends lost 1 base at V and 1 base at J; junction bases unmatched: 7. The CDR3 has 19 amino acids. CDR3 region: CASSEGGTSGIWSYNEQFF. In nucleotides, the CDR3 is TGTGCCAGCAGTGAAGGGGGGACTAGCGGGATTTGGTCCTACAATGAGCAGTTCTTC.

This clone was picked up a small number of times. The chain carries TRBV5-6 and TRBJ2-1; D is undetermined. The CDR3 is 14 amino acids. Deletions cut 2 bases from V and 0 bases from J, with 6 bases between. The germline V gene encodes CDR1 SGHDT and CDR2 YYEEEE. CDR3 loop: CASSFPSSYNEQFF. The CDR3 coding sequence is TGTGCCAGCAGCTTTCCGAGCTCCTACAATGAGCAGTTCTTC.

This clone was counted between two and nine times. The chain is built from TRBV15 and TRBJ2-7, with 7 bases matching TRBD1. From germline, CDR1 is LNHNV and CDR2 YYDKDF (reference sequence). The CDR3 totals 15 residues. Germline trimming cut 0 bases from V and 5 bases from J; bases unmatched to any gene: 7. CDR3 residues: CATSRDMTGYHEQYF. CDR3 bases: TGTGCCACCAGCAGAGATATGACAGGGTATCACGAGCAGTACTTC.

CDR3 DNA: TGTGCCAGCAGCTTAGACCAGGGCTCTGGCTACACCTTC. The encoded protein is CASSLDQGSGYTF. V is TRBV7-8 and J is TRBJ1-2, with D perhaps matching TRBD1 (5 bases). This CDR3 contains 13 residues. Germline CDR1 and CDR2: SGHVS and FQNEAQ. V lost 1 base and J 7 bases, leaving 10 bases between the germline ends.

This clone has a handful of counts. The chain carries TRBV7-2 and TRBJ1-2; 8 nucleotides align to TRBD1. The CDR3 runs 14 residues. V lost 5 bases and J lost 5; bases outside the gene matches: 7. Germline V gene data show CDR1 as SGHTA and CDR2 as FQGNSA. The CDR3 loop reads CASSLDRGGYGYTF. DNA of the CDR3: TGTGCCAGCAGCCTCGACAGGGGTGGATATGGCTACACCTTC.

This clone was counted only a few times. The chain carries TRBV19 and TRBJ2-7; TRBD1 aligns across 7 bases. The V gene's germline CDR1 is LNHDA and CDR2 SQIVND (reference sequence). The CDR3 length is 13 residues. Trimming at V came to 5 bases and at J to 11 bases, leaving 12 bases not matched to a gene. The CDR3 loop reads CASSATTGQSKYF. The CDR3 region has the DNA TGTGCCAGTAGTGCCACGACGGGACAGTCCAAGTACTTC.

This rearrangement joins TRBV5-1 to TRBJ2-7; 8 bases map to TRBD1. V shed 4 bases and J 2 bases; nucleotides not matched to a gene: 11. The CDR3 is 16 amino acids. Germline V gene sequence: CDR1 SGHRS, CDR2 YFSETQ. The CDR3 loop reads CASSTSGTGSTYEQYF. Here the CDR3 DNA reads TGCGCCAGCAGCACCTCCGGGACAGGCTCGACCTACGAGCAGTACTTC.

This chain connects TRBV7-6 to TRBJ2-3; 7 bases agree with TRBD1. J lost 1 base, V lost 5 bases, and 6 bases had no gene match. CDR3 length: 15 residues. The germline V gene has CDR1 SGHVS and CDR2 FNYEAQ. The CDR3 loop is CASSLGTVRTDTQYF. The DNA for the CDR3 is TGTGCCAGCAGCCTCGGGACAGTTCGCACAGATACGCAGTATTTT.

The CDR3 DNA sequence: TGTGCCACCGGGACTAGCGGGAGAGAGACCCAGTACTTC. Residues: CATGTSGRETQYF. V and J are TRBV2 and TRBJ2-5; TRBD2 matches at 14 bases. This CDR3 spans 13 amino acids. Germline V gene data show CDR1 as SNHLY and CDR2 as FYNNEI. Trimming took 10 bases from V and 4 from J; bases not matched to a gene: 2.

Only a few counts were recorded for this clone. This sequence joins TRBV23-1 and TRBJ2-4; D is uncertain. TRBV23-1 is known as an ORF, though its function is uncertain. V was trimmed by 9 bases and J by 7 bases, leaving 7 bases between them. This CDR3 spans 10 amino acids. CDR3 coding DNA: TGCGCCAGAAGTGAGAACATTCAGTACTTC. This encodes CARSENIQYF.

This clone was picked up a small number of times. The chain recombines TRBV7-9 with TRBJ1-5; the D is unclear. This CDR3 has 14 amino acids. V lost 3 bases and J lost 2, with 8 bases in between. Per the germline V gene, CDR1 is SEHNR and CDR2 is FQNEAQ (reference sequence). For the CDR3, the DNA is TGTGCCAGCAGCTTTAGTCAGGGCAATCAGCCCCAGCATTTT. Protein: CASSFSQGNQPQHF.

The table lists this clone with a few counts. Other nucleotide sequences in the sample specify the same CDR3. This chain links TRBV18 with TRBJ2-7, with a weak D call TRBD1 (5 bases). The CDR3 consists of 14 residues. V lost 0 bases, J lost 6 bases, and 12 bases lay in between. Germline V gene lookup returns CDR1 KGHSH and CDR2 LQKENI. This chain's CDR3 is CASSPPGQGGEQYF. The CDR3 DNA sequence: TGTGCCAGCTCACCACCGGGGCAGGGTGGCGAGCAGTACTTC.

In DNA, the CDR3 is TGCGCCAGTCAGACAGGGGGCGCGAGCGAGCAGTACTTC. Its translation: CASQTGGASEQYF. The V gene is TRBV5-1, the J gene TRBJ2-7; 10 nucleotides agree with TRBD1. Germline V CDR1 and CDR2: SGHRS, YFSETQ. V lost 8 bases and J lost 6; bases outside the gene matches: 8. The CDR3 covers 13 residues.

CDR3 protein: CASSSTGTVLEAFF. The CDR3 DNA is TGTGCCAGCAGCTCAACGGGGACAGTACTTGAAGCTTTCTTT. The chain employs TRBV7-2 and TRBJ1-1; 7 nucleotides align to TRBD1. Germline V CDR1 and CDR2: SGHTA, FQGNSA. The J segment lost 7 bases and the V segment lost 4 bases, leaving 9 bases of the junction unmatched. The CDR3 length is 14 residues. The full variable domain, its missing parts supplied by reference TRBV7-2 and TRBJ1-1, is GAGVSQSPSNKVTEKGKDVELRCDPISGHTALYWYRQSLGQGLEFLIYFQGNSAPDKSGLPSDRFSAERTGGSVSTLTIQRTQQEDSAVYLCASSSTGTVLEAFFGQGTRLTVV.

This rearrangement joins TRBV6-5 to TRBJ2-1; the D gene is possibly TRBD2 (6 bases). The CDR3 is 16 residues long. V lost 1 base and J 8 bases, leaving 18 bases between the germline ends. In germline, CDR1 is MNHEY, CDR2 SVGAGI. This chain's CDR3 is CASSYLRLVGVDEQFF. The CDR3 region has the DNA TGTGCCAGCAGTTACTTGCGACTAGTGGGGGTGGATGAGCAGTTCTTC.

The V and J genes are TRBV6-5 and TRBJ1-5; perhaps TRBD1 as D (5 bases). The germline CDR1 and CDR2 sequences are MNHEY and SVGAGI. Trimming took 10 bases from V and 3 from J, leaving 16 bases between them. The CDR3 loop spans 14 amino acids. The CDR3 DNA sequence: TGTGCCACCTCCCAGGAACAGGTCAATCAGCCCCAGCATTTT. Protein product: CATSQEQVNQPQHF.

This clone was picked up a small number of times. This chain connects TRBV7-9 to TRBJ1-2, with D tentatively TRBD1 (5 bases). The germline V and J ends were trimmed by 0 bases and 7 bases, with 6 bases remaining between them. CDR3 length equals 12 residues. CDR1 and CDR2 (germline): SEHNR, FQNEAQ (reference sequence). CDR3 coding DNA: TGTGCCAGCAGCTTAGCCAGGGTTGGCTACACCTTC. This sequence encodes CASSLARVGYTF.

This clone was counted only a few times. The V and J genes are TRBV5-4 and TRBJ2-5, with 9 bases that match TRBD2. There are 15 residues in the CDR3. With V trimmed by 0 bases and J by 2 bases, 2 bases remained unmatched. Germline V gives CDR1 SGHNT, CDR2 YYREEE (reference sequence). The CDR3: CASSLVLAGQETQYF. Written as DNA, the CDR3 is TGTGCCAGCAGCTTGGTCCTAGCGGGACAAGAGACCCAGTACTTC.

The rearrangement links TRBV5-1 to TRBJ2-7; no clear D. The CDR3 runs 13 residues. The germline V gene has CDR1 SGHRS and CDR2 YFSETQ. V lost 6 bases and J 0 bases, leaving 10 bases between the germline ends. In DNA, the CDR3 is TGCGCCAGCAAACCCACTGTCTCCTACGAGCAGTACTTC. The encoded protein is CASKPTVSYEQYF.

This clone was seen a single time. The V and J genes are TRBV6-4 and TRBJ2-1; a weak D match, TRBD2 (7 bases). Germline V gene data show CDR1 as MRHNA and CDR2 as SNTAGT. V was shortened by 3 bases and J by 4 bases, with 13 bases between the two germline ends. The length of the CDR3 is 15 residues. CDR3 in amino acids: CASSDWAGAYNEQFF. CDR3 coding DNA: TGTGCCAGCAGTGATTGGGCGGGGGCGTACAATGAGCAGTTCTTC.